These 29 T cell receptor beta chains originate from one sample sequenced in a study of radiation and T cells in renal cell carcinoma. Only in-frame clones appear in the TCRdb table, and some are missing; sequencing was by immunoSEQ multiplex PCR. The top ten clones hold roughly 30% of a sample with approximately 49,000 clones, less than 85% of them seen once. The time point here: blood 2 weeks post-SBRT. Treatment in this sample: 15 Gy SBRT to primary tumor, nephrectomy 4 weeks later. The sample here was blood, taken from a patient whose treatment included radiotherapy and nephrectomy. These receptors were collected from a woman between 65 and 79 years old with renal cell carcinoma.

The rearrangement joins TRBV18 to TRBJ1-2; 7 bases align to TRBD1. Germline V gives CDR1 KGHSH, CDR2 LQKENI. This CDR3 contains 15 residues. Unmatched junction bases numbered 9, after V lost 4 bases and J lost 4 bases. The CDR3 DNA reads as TGTGCCAGCTCACAGGGGGCGACCTCAAGCTATGGCTACACCTTC. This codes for CASSQGATSSYGYTF.

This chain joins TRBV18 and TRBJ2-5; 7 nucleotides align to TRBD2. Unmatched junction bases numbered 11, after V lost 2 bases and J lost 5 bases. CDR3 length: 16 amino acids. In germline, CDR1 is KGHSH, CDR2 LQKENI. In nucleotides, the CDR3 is TGTGCCAGCTCACCATCGGGAGCGGGGCGTGGGGAGACCCAGTACTTC. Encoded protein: CASSPSGAGRGETQYF.

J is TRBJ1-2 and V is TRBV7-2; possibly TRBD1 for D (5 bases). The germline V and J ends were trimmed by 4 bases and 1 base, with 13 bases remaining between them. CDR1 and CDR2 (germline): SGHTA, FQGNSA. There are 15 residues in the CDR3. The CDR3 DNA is TGTGCCAGCAGCTCCCTGGGGGGAGGTAACTATGGCTACACCTTC. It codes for CASSSLGGGNYGYTF.

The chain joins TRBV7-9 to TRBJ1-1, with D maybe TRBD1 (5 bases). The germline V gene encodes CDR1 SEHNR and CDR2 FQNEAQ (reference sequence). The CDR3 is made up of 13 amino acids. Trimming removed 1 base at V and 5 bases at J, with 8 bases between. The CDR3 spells CASSLDEGTEAFF. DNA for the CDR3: TGTGCCAGCAGCTTAGATGAGGGGACTGAAGCTTTCTTT.

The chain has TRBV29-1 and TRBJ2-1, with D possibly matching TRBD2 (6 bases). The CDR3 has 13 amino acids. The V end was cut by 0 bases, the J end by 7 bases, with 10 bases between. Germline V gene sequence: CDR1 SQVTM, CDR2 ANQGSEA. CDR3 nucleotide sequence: TGCAGCGTTGAAGATCGCGGGGTAAATGAGCAGTTCTTC. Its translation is CSVEDRGVNEQFF.

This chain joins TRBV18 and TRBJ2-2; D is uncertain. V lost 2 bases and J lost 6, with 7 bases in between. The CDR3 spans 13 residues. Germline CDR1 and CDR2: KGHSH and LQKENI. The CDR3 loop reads CASSPKESGELFF. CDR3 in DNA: TGTGCCAGCTCACCAAAAGAATCCGGGGAGCTGTTTTTT.

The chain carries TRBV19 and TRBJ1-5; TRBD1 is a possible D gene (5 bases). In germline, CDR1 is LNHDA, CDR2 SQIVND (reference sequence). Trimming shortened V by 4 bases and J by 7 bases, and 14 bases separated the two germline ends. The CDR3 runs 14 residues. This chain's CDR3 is CASSTREGRQPQHF. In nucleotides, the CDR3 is TGTGCCAGTAGTACCAGGGAAGGGCGACAGCCCCAGCATTTT.

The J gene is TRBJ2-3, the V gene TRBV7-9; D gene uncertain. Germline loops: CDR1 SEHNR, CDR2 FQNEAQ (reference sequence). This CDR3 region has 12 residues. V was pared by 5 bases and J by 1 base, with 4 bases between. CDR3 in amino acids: CASSERTDTQYF. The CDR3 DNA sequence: TGTGCCAGCAGCGAACGCACAGATACGCAGTATTTT. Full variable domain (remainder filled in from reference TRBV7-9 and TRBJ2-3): DTGVSQNPRHKITKRGQNVTFRCDPISEHNRLYWYRQTLGQGPEFLTYFQNEAQLEKSRLLSDRFSAERPKGSFSTLEIQRTEQGDSAMYLCASSERTDTQYFGPGTRLTVL.

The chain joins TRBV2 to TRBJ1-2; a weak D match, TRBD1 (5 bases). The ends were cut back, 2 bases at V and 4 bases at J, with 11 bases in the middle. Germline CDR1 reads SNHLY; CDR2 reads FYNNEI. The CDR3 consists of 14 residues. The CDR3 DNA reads TGTGCCAGCAGTGAACAGGGATCGTTCTATGGCTACACCTTC. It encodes CASSEQGSFYGYTF.

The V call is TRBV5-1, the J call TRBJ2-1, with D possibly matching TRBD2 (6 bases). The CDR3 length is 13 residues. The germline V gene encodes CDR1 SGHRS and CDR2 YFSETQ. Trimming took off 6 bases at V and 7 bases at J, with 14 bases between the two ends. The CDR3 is CASTSYSGNEQFF. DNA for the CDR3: TGCGCCAGCACCTCCTATAGCGGAAATGAGCAGTTCTTC.

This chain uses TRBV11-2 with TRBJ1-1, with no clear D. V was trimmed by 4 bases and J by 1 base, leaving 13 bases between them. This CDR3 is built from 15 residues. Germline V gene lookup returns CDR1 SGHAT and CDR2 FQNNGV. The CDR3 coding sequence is TGTGCCAGCAGCTCCACGGCCCGGGAGAACACTGAAGCTTTCTTT. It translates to CASSSTARENTEAFF.

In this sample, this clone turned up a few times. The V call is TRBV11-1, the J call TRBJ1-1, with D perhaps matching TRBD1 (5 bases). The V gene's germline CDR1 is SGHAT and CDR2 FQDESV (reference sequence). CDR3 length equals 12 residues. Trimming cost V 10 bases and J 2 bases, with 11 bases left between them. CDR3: CATARVNTEAFF. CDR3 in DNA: TGTGCCACCGCCAGGGTCAACACTGAAGCTTTCTTT.

The CDR3 sequence: CASSADSLKDRYEQYF. Written as DNA, the CDR3 is TGCGCCAGCAGCGCTGACTCCCTCAAGGACCGTTACGAGCAGTACTTC. V is TRBV5-1 and J is TRBJ2-7; D unclear. Trimming left V 4 bases short and J 4 bases short, with 21 bases between. Germline V gene lookup returns CDR1 SGHRS and CDR2 YFSETQ. This CDR3 contains 16 residues.

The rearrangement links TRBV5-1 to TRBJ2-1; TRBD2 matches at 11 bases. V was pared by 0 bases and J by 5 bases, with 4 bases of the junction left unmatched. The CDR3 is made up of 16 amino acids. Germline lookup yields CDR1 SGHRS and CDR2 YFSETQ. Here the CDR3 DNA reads TGCGCCAGCAGCTTGGGGGGGACTAGCGGACACAATGAGCAGTTCTTC. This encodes CASSLGGTSGHNEQFF.

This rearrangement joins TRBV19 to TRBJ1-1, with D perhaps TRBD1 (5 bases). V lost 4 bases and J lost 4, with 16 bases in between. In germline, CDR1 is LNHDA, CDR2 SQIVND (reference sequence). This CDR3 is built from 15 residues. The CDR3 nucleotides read TGTGCCAGTAGTAATCTTGGGGGAGGTGCCACTGAAGCTTTCTTT. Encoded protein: CASSNLGGGATEAFF.

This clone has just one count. CDR3 bases: TGTGCCAGCAGCAAATCCTACAATGAGCAGTTCTTC. Its protein is CASSKSYNEQFF. V and J are TRBV9 and TRBJ2-1; D unclear. The germline V gene has CDR1 SGDLS and CDR2 YYNGEE. Trimming took off 4 bases at V and 1 base at J, with 3 bases between the two ends. The CDR3 loop spans 12 amino acids. Full variable domain (rest looked up from reference TRBV9 and TRBJ2-1): DSGVTQTPKHLITATGQRVTLRCSPRSGDLSVYWYQQSLDQGLQFLIQYYNGEERAKGNILERFSAQQFPDLHSELNLSSLELGDSALYFCASSKSYNEQFFGPGTRLTVL.

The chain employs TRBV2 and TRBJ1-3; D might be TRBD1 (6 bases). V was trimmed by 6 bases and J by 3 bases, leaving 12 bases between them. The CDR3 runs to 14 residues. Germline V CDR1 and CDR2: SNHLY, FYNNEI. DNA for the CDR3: TGTGCCAGCAGCCGGACAGAGATTGGAAACACCATATATTTT. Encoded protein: CASSRTEIGNTIYF.

Here the CDR3 reads CASSSLNTGELFF. The CDR3 DNA reads as TGTGCCAGCAGCTCCTTGAACACCGGGGAGCTGTTTTTT. The chain joins TRBV7-8 to TRBJ2-2; no clear D. The germline gives CDR1 SGHVS, CDR2 FQNEAQ. V lost 4 bases to trimming and J lost 1 base, with 4 bases between them. This CDR3 contains 13 residues.

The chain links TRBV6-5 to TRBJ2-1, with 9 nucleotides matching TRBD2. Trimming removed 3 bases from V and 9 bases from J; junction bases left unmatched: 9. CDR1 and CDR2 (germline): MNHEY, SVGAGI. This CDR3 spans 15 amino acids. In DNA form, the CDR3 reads TGTGCCAGCAGTTATTCAGGAGCGGGAGGAGGTGAGCAGTTCTTC. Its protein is CASSYSGAGGGEQFF.

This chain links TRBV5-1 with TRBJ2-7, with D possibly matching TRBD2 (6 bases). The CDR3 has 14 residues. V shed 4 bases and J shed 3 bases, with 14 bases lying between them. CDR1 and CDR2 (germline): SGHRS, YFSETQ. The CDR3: CASSRQPGDYEQYF. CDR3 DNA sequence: TGCGCCAGCAGCCGACAGCCGGGAGACTACGAGCAGTACTTC.

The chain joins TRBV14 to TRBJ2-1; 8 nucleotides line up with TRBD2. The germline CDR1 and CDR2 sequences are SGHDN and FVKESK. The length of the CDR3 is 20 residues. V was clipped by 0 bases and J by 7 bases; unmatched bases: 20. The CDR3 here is CASSQDRGGAGEGHGNEQFF. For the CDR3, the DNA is TGTGCCAGCAGCCAAGATCGCGGTGGAGCGGGAGAAGGACACGGGAATGAGCAGTTCTTC.

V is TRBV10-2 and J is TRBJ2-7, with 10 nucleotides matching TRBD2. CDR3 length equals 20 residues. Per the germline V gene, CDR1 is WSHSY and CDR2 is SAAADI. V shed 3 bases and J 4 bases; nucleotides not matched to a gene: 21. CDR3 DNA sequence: TGCGCCAGCAGTGATGGGACAGCTATTCTAGCGGGAGATGTCAAGTACGAGCAGTACTTC. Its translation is CASSDGTAILAGDVKYEQYF.

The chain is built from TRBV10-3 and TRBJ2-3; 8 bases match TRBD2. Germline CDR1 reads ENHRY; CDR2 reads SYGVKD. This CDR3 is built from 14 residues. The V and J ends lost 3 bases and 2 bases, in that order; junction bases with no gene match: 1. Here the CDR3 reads CAISDSGVTDTQYF. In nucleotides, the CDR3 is TGTGCCATCAGTGATAGCGGGGTCACAGATACGCAGTATTTT.

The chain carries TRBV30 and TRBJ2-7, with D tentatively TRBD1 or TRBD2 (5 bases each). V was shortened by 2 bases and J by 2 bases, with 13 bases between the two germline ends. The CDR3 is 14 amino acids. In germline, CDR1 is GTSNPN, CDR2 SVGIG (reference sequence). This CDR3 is CAWSYEGPPYEQYF. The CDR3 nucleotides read TGTGCCTGGAGTTATGAGGGACCCCCCTACGAGCAGTACTTC.

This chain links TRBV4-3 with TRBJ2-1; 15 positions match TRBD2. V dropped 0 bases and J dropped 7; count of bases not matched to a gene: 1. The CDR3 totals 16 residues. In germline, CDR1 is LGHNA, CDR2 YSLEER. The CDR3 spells CASSQDGTSGRNEQFF. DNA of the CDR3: TGCGCCAGCAGCCAAGATGGGACTAGCGGGAGGAATGAGCAGTTCTTC.

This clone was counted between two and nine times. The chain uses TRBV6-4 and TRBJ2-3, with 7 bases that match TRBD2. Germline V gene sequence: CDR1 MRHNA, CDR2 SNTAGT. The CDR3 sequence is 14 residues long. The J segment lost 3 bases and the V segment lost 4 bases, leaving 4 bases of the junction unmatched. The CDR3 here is CASSATRETDTQYF. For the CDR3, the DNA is TGTGCCAGCAGTGCCACGCGGGAGACAGATACGCAGTATTTT.

This CDR3 is CASSLGASGGTDTQYF. The CDR3 nucleotides read TGCGCCAGCAGCCTGGGGGCTAGCGGTGGCACAGATACGCAGTATTTT. V and J are TRBV5-1 and TRBJ2-3, with D possibly matching TRBD2 (7 bases). The CDR3 runs 16 residues. Trimming removed 4 bases at V and 1 base at J, with 16 bases between. The germline gives CDR1 SGHRS, CDR2 YFSETQ.

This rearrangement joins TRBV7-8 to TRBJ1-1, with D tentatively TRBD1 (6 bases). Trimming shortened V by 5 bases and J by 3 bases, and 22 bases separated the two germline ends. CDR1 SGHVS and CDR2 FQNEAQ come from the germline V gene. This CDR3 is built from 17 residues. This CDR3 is CASSPGRQGIWDTEAFF. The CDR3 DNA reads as TGTGCCAGCAGCCCTGGGCGTCAGGGGATCTGGGACACTGAAGCTTTCTTT.

The CDR3 loop is CASSSREAGGTDTQYF. CDR3 coding DNA: TGTGCCAGCAGCTCACGTGAGGCGGGAGGGACAGATACGCAGTATTTT. V and J are TRBV2 and TRBJ2-3, with TRBD2 identical over 9 bases. Per germline, CDR1 SNHLY and CDR2 FYNNEI. J was trimmed by 3 bases and V by 6 bases; bases with no gene match: 10. CDR3 size: 16 residues.